This T cell receptor (beta chain) was recorded in a study of blood T cell repertoires in COVID-19 (dated by TCRdb to 2018 to 2021). Broadly, across the study: Samples from collaborators originated in the United States, Italy and Spain and spanned both the acute and convalescent phases of COVID-19. The prospective study material was composed of cDNA or gDNA derived from T cells, B-cell-depleted T cells, or PBMCs. Nearly every sample came with metadata listing a de-identified subject ID, COVID-19 status, age in years and sex. Deeply sampled blood TCRbeta repertoires from subjects exposed to, actively infected with, or recovered from COVID-19 were included in the dataset. Samples came from the ongoing ImmuneRACE study (first 160 participants) plus 1,254 subjects from 6 global collaborators. HLA class I and class II types, where available, came from metadata supplied by the sample provider rather than from assay-based typing. A freely available public database, intended as a resource for researchers studying the immune response to SARS-CoV-2, is where the repertoires were released.

There are 15 amino acids in the CDR3, from cysteine to phenylalanine inclusive. The CDR3 DNA has 45 bases and is translated from base 1. The V end loses 4 bases and the J end loses 5 bases, and a stretch of 13 bases separates them. The germline V gene (reference sequence) supplies CDR1 SGHNT and CDR2 YYREEE. The immunoSEQ Assay, a bias-controlled multiplex PCR, was used to amplify TCRbeta CDR3 regions from genomic DNA. The authors' analysis ran thus. The number of nucleated cells in each sample was estimated from the amplification of reference gene primers within the assay. Sequence reads were collapsed and filtered to measure the absolute abundance of every unique TCRbeta CDR3 rearrangement. For each sample, productive Simpson clonality was calculated as the square root of Simpson's diversity index across productive rearrangements. Held by TCRdb, this immuneACCESS table contains in-frame sequences only and omits some clones. Under half of the omission traces to an unresolved V gene where checked; the cause of the rest is unknown. V, J and clone size reflect that table, while D and trimming were determined from the DNA. The sample has tens of thousands of clones on record, around nine tenths of them singletons. The top ten constitute approximately 14% of the sample.

On the study overall, not on this receptor specifically: The amount of clinical and demographic metadata varied by source and participant and was provided uncurated.

Collaborating institutions collected whole blood in K2EDTA tubes following their own protocols. For TCRbeta analysis, collaborators shipped samples as frozen whole blood, isolated PBMCs, or DNA extracted from either of those sample types. Concerning this clone: The antigen it recognizes is unknown. Base qualities are not recorded, but no much larger clone differs from it by a single base.

Sequencing used peripheral blood. The chain is encoded by TRBV5-4 joined to TRBJ1-6; matching of 5 bases hints at TRBD1 as the D gene. This receptor was identified in a man in his sixties or seventies with active or convalescent COVID-19. The encoded CDR3 is CASSADSLNNSPLHF. The DNA is as follows: TGTGCCAGCAGCGCAGACAGTCTCAATAATTCACCCCTCCACTTT. The reference TRBV5-4 and TRBJ1-6 proteins fill in what lies around the CDR3, so the full variable domain reads ETGVTQSPTHLIKTRGQQVTLRCSSQSGHNTVSWYQQALGQGPQFIFQYYREEENGRGNFPPRFSGLQFPNYSSELNVNALELDDSALYLCASSADSLNNSPLHFGNGTRLTVT.